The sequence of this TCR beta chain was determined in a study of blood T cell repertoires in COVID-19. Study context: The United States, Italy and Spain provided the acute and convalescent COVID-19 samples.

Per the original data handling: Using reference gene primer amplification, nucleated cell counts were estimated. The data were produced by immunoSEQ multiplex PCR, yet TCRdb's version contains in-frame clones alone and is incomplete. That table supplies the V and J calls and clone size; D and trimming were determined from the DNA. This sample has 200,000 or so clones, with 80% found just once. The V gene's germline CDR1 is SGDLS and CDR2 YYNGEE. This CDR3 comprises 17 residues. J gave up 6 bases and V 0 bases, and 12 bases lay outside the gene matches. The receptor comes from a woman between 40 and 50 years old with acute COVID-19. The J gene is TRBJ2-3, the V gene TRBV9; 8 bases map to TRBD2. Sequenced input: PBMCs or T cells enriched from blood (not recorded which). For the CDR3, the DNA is TGTGCCAGCAGCGTAGGCGTCGGGAGCGGGAGTGTCGATACGCAGTATTTT. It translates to CASSVGVGSGSVDTQYF.